This T cell receptor beta chain was profiled in a study of CD8 T cells in ankylosing spondylitis. This clonotype has only a few counts. TCRdb re-called the 5' RACE reads through MiXCR, storing one row per CDR3 protein. The data show some 140,000 distinct CDR3 sequences, over 9.5% seen once. Germline loops: CDR1 MNHNS, CDR2 SASEGT. This CDR3 has 14 amino acids. Trimming removed 9 bases from V and 3 bases from J; junction bases left unmatched: 5. The material sequenced was blood, either unsorted or a sorted T cell fraction (not recorded which). This chain joins TRBV6-1 and TRBJ2-7; TRBD2 matches at 13 bases. The sequence was obtained from a female donor with ankylosing spondylitis or in good health (not recorded which). DNA for the CDR3: TGTGCCAGTTCAGGGACTAGCGGGAACTACGAGCAGTACTTC. It yields the protein CASSGTSGNYEQYF.